This paragraph covers one T cell receptor (beta chain) sequence. Germline V lookup: CDR1 MNHNY, CDR2 SVGAGI (reference sequence). V was pared by 1 base and J by 4 bases, with 13 bases between. The CDR3 is 15 residues long. These data belong to a study of shared T cell receptors in the human thymus. The assay was immunoSEQ multiplex PCR, and TCRdb's table has in-frame clones only and misses some. Here the sample spans 600,000 or so clones, around 87% being singletons. These same data were also listed under a study on human thymus T cells. As that study records: Infants served as donors; they were healthy and Finnish and were having corrective surgery for congenital heart defects. Thymus specimens were resections from corrective heart surgery. Apparent bias marked the V and J gene usage of thymic and blood repertoires. Related work found strong thymic repertoire overlap between unrelated individuals.

Sequencing was performed on thymocytes. The sequence came from a boy younger than two with a congenital heart defect. J is TRBJ1-1 and V is TRBV6-6, with D uncertain. This CDR3 reads CASSYFGQLPTEAFF. CDR3 nucleotide sequence: TGTGCCAGCAGTTACTTTGGGCAGCTCCCCACTGAAGCTTTCTTT.